This TCR beta chain was sequenced during a study of T cells expressing NK-cell markers. Overall study: Seven HCMV-seropositive donors and one seronegative donor made up the eight sequenced donors.

Germline V gene data show CDR1 as SGHRS and CDR2 as YFSETQ. The CDR3 has 15 residues. The cDNA for TCR beta came from 5'RACE template switching with UMIs. For each CDR3 protein, TCRdb gives one entry from its re-call of the 5' RACE reads, without DNA. The table for this sample gives some 150,000 distinct CDR3 sequences. Overall study results and limits: Six of the donors carried dominant NKG2C+ clonotypes that took up roughly 1.0-8% of their CD8+ T cells. Also leading the CD3+CD56-NKG2C+ fraction in a few donors were these clonotypes.

With respect to this clonotype: What it recognizes is unknown.

This chain connects TRBV5-1 to TRBJ1-5; the D call of TRBD1 rests on TCRdb alone, since no DNA is present to check it. Source material: blood T cells: a sorted CD56 or NKG2C T cell subset, CD4+ or CD8+ T cells, or bulk PBMC T cells (not recorded which). The clonotype was recovered from a woman in her fifties or sixties in good health. The CDR3 loop reads CASSLAAGENQPQHF.